This T cell receptor (beta chain) appears in the sequencing data of a study of control samples from healthy donors and cancer patients (dated by TCRdb to 2018 to 2020). The junction carries 14 bases between V and J, which are trimmed by 3 bases and 5 bases respectively. Reading from cysteine to phenylalanine, the CDR3 counts 14 amino acids. Only the CDR3 portion is preserved as DNA: 42 bases, with reading frame beginning at the first base. Looking up the germline V gene yields CDR1 SGDLS and CDR2 YYNGEE. A word on this clone: Its recognized antigen is unknown. Within one base of it there is no much larger clone, and no base qualities were kept.

Library construction relied on the immunoSEQ multiplex PCR assay. The table was pulled from immuneACCESS by TCRdb, which kept in-frame rearrangements only. Such tables lose some clones; where checked, under half of the loss comes from unresolved V genes, and the rest has no known cause. This sample gives approximately 89,000 clones in total; 70% to 90% of them show up just once. The ten largest clonotypes hold less than 2.5% of the sample. Here the chain combines TRBV9 and TRBJ2-5, with the D assignment possibly TRBD1 or TRBD2, given 5 matching bases for each. The source is a woman aged 40 to 50 in good health. Source material: blood. The DNA sequence reads TGTGCCAGCAGCGGACACGGGACGGGCGAGACCCAGTACTTC. The resulting protein is CASSGHGTGETQYF.